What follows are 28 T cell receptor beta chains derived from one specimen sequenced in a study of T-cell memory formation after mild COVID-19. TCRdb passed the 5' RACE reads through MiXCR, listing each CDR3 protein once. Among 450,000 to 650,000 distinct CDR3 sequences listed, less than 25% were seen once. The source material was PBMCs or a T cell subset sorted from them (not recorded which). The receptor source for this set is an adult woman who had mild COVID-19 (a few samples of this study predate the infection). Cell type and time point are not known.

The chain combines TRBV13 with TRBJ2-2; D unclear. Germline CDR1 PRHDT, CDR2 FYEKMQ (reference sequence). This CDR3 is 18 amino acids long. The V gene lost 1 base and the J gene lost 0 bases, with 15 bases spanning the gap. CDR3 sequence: CASSLVVGTDPNTGELFF. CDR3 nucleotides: TGTGCCAGCAGCTTAGTTGTTGGTACAGATCCGAACACCGGGGAGCTGTTTTTT.

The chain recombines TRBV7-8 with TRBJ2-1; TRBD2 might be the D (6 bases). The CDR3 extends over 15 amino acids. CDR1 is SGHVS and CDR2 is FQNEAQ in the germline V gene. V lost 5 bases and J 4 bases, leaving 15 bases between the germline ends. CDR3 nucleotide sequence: TGTGCCAGCAGCCCAACTAGCACCGTATACAATGAGCAGTTCTTC. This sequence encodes CASSPTSTVYNEQFF.

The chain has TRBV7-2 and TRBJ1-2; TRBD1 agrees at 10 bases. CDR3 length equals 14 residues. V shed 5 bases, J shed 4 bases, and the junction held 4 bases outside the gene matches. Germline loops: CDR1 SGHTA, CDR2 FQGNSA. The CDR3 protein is CASSVGQGTYGYTF. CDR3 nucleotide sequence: TGTGCCAGCAGCGTGGGACAGGGGACCTATGGCTACACCTTC.

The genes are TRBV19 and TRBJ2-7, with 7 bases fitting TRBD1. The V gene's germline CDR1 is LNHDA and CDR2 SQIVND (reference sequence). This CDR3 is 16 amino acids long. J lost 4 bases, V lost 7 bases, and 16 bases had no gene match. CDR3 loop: CASTHSPDRLEYEQYF. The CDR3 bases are TGTGCCAGTACTCATTCCCCGGACAGGCTGGAGTACGAGCAGTACTTC.

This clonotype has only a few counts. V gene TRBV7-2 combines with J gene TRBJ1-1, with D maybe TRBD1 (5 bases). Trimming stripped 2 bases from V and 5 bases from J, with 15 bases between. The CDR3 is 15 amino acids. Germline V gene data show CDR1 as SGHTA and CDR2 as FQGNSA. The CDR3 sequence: CASSLIGAGGTEAFF. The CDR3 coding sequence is TGTGCCAGCAGCTTAATTGGCGCGGGGGGGACTGAAGCTTTCTTT.

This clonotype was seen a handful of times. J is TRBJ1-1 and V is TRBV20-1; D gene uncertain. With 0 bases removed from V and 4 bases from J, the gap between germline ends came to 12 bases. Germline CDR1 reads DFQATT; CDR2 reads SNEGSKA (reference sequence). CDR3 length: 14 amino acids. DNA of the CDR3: TGCAGTGCTAGAGATCGGGGATCGAGCACTGAAGCTTTCTTT. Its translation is CSARDRGSSTEAFF.

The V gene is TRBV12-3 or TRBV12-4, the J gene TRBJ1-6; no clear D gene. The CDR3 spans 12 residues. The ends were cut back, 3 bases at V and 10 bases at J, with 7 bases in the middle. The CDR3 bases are TGTGCCAGCAGTTTTCCGGGATCACCCCTCCACTTT. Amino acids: CASSFPGSPLHF.

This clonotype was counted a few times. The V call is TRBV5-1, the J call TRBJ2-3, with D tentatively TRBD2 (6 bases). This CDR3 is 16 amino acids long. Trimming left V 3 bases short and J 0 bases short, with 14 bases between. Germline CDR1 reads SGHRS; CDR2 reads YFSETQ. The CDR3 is CASSWGTAGSTDTQYF. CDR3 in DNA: TGCGCCAGCAGCTGGGGGACTGCCGGGAGCACAGATACGCAGTATTTT.

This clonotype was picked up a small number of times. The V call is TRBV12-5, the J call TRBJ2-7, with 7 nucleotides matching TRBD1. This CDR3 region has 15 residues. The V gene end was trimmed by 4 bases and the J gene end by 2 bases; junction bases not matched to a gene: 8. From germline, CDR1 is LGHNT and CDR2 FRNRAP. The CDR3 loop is CASGSPTGRTYEQYF. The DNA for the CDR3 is TGTGCTAGTGGTTCCCCGACAGGGCGGACCTACGAGCAGTACTTC.

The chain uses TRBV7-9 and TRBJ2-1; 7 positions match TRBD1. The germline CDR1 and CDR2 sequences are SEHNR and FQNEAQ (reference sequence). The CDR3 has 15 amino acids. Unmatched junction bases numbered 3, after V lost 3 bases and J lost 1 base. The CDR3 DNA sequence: TGTGCCAGCAGCTTCGGGACAGTTTCCTACAATGAGCAGTTCTTC. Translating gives CASSFGTVSYNEQFF.

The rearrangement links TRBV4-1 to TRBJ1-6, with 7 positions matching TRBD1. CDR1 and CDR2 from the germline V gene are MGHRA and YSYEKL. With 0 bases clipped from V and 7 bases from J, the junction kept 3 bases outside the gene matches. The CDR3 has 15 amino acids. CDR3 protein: CASSQETQGNSPLHF. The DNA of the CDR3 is TGCGCCAGCAGCCAAGAGACACAGGGGAATTCACCCCTCCACTTT.

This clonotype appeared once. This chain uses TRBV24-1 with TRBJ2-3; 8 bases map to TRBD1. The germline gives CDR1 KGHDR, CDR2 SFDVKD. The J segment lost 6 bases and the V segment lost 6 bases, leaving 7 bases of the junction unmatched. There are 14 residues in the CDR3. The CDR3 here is CATSPGQGRDTQYF. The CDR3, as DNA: TGTGCCACCAGTCCTGGACAGGGTCGTGATACGCAGTATTTT.

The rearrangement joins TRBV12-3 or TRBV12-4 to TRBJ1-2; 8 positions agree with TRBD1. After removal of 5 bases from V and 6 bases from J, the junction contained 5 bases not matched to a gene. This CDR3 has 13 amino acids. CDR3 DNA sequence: TGTGCCAGCAGTCGGGACAGGACGGATGGCTACACCTTC. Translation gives CASSRDRTDGYTF.

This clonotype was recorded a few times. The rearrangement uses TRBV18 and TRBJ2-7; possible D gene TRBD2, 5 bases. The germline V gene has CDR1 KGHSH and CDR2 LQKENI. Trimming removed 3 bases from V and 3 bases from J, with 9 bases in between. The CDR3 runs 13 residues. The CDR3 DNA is TGTGCCAGCTCACCCCCCGGGGACTACGAGCAGTACTTC. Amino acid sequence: CASSPPGDYEQYF.

The CDR3 bases are TGTGCCAGCAGCAGACCCAGGGGATTCGACACTGAAGCTTTCTTT. Protein: CASSRPRGFDTEAFF. The chain employs TRBV21-1 and TRBJ1-1; TRBD1 was called by the table and not checked on the DNA. TRBV21-1 has pseudogene status. This CDR3 has 15 amino acids.

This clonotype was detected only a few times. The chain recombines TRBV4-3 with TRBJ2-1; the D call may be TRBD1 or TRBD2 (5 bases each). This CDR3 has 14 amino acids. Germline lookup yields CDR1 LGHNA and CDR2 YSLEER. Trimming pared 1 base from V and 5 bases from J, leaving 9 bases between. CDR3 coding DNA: TGCGCCAGCAGCCAAGCGGGGACCCACAATGAGCAGTTCTTC. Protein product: CASSQAGTHNEQFF.

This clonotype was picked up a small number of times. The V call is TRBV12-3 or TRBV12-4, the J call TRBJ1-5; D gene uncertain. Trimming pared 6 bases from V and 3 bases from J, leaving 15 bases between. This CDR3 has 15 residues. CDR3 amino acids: CASSDLGVFNQPQHF. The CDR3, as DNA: TGTGCCAGCAGCGACCTCGGCGTCTTCAATCAGCCCCAGCATTTT.

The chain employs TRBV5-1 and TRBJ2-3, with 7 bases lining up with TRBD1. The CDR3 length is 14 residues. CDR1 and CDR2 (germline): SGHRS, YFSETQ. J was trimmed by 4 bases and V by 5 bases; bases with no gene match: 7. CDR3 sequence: CASSRDSWSDTQYF. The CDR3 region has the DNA TGCGCCAGCAGTAGGGACAGCTGGTCAGATACGCAGTATTTT.

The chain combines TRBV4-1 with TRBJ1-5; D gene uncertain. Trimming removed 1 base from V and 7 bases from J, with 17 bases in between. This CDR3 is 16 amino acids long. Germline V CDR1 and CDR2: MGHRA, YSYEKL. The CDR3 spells CASSQVGRRGIQPQHF. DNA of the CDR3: TGCGCCAGCAGCCAAGTAGGCCGTCGAGGGATACAGCCCCAGCATTTT.

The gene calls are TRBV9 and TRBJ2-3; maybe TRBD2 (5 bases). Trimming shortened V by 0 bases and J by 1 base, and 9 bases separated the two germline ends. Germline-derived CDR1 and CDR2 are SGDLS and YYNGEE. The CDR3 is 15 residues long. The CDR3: CASSVASWGTDTQYF. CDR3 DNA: TGTGCCAGCAGCGTAGCTAGCTGGGGCACAGATACGCAGTATTTT.

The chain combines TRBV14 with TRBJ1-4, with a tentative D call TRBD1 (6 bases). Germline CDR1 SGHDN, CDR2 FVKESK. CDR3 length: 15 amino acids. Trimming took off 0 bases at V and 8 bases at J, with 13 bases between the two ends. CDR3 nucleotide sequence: TGTGCCAGCAGCCAAGATCCCAAGGGGGTAGAAAAACTGTTTTTT. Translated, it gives CASSQDPKGVEKLFF.

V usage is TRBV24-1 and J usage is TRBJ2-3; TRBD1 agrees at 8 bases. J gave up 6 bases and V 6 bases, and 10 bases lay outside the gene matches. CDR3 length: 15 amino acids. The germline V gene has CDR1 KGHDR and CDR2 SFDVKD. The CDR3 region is CATSLRTGRSDTQYF. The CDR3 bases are TGTGCCACCAGTTTACGGACAGGGCGGTCGGATACGCAGTATTTT.

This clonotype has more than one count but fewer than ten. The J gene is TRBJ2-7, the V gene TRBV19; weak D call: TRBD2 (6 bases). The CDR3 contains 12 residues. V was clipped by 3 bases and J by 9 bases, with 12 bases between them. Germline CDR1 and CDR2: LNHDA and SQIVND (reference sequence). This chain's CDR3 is CASSIQEGRQYF. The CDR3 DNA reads TGTGCCAGTAGTATCCAGGAGGGGCGGCAGTACTTC.

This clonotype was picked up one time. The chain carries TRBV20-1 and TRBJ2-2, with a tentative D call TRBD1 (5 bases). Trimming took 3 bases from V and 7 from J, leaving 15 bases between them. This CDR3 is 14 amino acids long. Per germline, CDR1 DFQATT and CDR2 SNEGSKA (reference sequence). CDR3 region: CSASFRGQDGELFF. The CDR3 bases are TGCAGTGCTAGCTTTAGGGGCCAAGACGGGGAGCTGTTTTTT.

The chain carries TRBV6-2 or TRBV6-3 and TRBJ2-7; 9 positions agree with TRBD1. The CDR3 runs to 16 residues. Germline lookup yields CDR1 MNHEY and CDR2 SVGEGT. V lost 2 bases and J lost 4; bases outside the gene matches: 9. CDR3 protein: CASSYGGTGRTYEQYF. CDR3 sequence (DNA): TGTGCCAGCAGTTACGGTGGGACAGGGCGGACGTACGAGCAGTACTTC.

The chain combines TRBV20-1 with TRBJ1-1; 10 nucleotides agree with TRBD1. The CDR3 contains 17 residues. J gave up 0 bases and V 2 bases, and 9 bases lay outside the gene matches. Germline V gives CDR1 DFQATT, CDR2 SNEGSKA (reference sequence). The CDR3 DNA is TGCAGTGCTAGAAACTGGGACAGGGGTCTTCTGAACACTGAAGCTTTCTTT. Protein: CSARNWDRGLLNTEAFF.

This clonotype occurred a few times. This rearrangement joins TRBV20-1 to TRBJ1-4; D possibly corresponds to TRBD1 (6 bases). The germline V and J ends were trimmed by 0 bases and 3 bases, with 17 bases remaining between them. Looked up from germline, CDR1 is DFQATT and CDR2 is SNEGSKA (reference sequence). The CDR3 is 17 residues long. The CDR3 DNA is TGCAGTGCTAGAGATCTGGGGGGGGCAGGAGCTAATGAAAAACTGTTTTTT. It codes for CSARDLGGAGANEKLFF.

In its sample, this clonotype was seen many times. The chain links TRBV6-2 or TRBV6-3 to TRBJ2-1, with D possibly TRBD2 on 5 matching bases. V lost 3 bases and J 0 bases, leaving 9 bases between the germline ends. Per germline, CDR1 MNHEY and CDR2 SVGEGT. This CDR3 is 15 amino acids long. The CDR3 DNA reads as TGTGCCAGCAGTTATTCGGGGAGCTCCTACAATGAGCAGTTCTTC. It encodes CASSYSGSSYNEQFF.